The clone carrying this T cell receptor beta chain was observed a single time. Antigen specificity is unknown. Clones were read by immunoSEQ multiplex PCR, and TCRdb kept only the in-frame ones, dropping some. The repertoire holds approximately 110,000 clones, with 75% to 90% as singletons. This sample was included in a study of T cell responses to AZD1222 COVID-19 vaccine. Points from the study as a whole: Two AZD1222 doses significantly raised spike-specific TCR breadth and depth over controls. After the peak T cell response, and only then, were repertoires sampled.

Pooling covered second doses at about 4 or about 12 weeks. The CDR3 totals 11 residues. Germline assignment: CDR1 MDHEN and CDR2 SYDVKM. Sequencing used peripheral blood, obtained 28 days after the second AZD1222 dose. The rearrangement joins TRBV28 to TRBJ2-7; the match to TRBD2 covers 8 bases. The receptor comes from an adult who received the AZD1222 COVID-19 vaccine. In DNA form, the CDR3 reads TGTGTTTCGGGGGGGCCGGGTGAGCAGTACTTC. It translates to CVSGGPGEQYF. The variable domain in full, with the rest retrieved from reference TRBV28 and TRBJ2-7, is DVKVTQSSRYLVKRTGEKVFLECVQDMDHENMFWYRQDPGLGLRLIYFSYDVKMKEKGDIPEGYSVSREKKERFSLILESASTNQTSMYLCVSGGPGEQYFGPGTRLTVT.